This entry features one TCR beta chain sequence. The antigen it recognizes is unknown. There are no base qualities to consult, and no much larger clone falls within one base. The CDR3 holds 15 amino acids from the cysteine to the phenylalanine. The read is trimmed to its CDR3 DNA, 45 bases read in frame from base 1. CDR1 MNHNY and CDR2 SVGAGI were looked up in the germline V gene (reference sequence). Trimming at the junction amounts to 7 bases on V and 4 bases on J, and the germline ends lie 16 bases apart. Collaborating institutions collected whole blood in K2EDTA tubes following their own protocols. For TCRbeta analysis, collaborators shipped samples in one of three forms: frozen whole blood, isolated PBMCs, or DNA extracted from either of those sample types. The sample is drawn from a study of blood T cell repertoires in COVID-19 (dated by TCRdb to about 2020). As for the study more broadly: The collaborator samples originated in the United States, Italy and Spain and spanned the acute and convalescent phases of COVID-19. The material from the prospective study consisted of cDNA or gDNA derived from T cells, B-cell-depleted T cells, or PBMCs. The dataset comprised deeply sampled blood TCRbeta repertoires from subjects exposed to, actively infected with, or recovered from COVID-19. The repertoires were released in a freely available public database intended as a resource for research on the immune response to SARS-CoV-2. The samples were drawn from the first 160 participants of the ongoing ImmuneRACE study and from 1,254 subjects provided by 6 global collaborators. A de-identified subject ID, COVID-19 status, age in years and sex were almost always included in the sample metadata. Where HLA class I and class II types were available, the types were taken from metadata supplied by the sample provider, not from assay-based typing.

The immunoSEQ Assay, a bias-controlled multiplex PCR, was used to amplify TCRbeta CDR3 regions from genomic DNA. The study's own analysis went as follows. The number of nucleated cells in each sample was estimated from the amplification of reference gene primers within the assay. Sequence reads were collapsed and filtered to measure the absolute abundance of every unique TCRbeta CDR3 rearrangement. For each sample, productive Simpson clonality was calculated as the square root of Simpson's diversity index across productive rearrangements. TCRdb obtained this table from immuneACCESS and retained in-frame rearrangements with V and J assigned. These tables miss some clones; where compared with another copy, unresolved V genes account for less than half of the shortfall, and the remainder is unexplained. V and J calls and clone size are given by that table; D and trimming were obtained from the DNA. The sample table shows about 250,000 clones, and roughly 82% are seen once. The ten largest clones take up nearly 5% of the sample.

Paper-wide results and their limitations: The amount of clinical and demographic metadata varied by source and participant and was provided uncurated.

The TCR was taken from a woman aged 80 or over with active or convalescent COVID-19. The chain uses TRBV6-6 and TRBJ2-2; the D region possibly corresponds to TRBD1 (6 bases align). Sequenced: peripheral blood. The nucleotide sequence is given as TGTGCCAGCATCACGAGGGGGACGGGCACCGGGGAGCTGTTTTTT. It is translated as CASITRGTGTGELFF.